The rows below give T cell receptor beta chains drawn from one sample of a study of CD8 T cells in Susac syndrome. Each CDR3 protein is one row after TCRdb ran MiXCR on the immunoSEQ multiplex PCR reads. This table holds 200,000 to 250,000 distinct CDR3 sequences, around nine tenths found once. Sequencing was performed on CD8+ T cells from PBMCs. These receptor sequences come from a human donor with multiple sclerosis. Both conserved end residues are part of each CDR3. Each record gives: CDR3 protein, CDR3 DNA, J gene, clone size, D gene, V gene. D genes are given only for firm matches. The size field is filled for only some rows; it gives once, few, many or a size class.

CAWTPGQGAEQYF | TGTGCCTGGACACCGGGACAGGGGGCCGAGCAGTACTTC | TRBJ2-7 | NA | TRBD1 | TRBV30
CASSLAGIEPQHF | TGTGCCAGCAGCTTGGCAGGAATAGAGCCCCAGCATTTT | TRBJ1-5 | NA | NA | TRBV13
CASSEVGFPEAFF | TGTGCCAGCAGTGAGGTGGGTTTCCCTGAAGCTTTCTTT | TRBJ1-1 | NA | NA | TRBV2
CASSPGGWDPNTGELFF | TGTGCCAGCAGCCCCGGAGGGTGGGACCCGAACACCGGGGAGCTGTTTTTT | TRBJ2-2 | NA | NA | TRBV7-6
CASSYYTSGSGEQFF | TGTGCCAGCAGTTACTATACTAGCGGGAGTGGGGAGCAGTTCTTC | TRBJ2-1 | NA | TRBD2 | TRBV6-5
CASTLKGTSGIKSYEQYF | TGCGCCAGCACCCTAAAGGGGACTAGCGGGATAAAATCCTACGAGCAGTACTTC | TRBJ2-7 | once | TRBD2 | TRBV23-1
CASSPVGYTDTQYF | TGTGCCAGCAGCCCCGTCGGGTACACAGATACGCAGTATTTT | TRBJ2-3 | NA | NA | TRBV7-6
CASSGTKGPGELFF | TGTGCCAGCAGCGGGACTAAGGGGCCCGGGGAGCTGTTTTTT | TRBJ2-2 | NA | NA | TRBV9
CASGGLNNEQFF | TGTGCCAGTGGGGGGCTAAACAATGAGCAGTTCTTC | TRBJ2-1 | once | NA | TRBV9
CASSPRTGNQPQHF | TGTGCCAGCAGTCCCCGGACAGGAAATCAGCCCCAGCATTTT | TRBJ1-5 | NA | TRBD1 | TRBV27
CASSLSAEETQYF | TGTGCCAGCAGCTTATCGGCTGAAGAGACCCAGTACTTC | TRBJ2-5 | NA | NA | TRBV7-9
CASSILAGGSYNEQFF | TGTGCCAGTAGTATACTAGCGGGAGGTTCCTACAATGAGCAGTTCTTC | TRBJ2-1 | NA | TRBD2 | TRBV19
CASSQDQGNNQPQHF | TGCGCCAGCAGCCAAGATCAGGGTAACAATCAGCCCCAGCATTTT | TRBJ1-5 | once | NA | TRBV4-3
CASSPTQGQGAIYGYTF | TGTGCCAGCAGTCCTACCCAGGGACAGGGGGCGATCTATGGCTACACCTTC | TRBJ1-2 | NA | TRBD1 | TRBV27